This T cell receptor (beta chain) was identified during a study of beta chain features in type 1 diabetes. Notes on the study in general: When VDJ junctions were examined, type 1 diabetes patients showed fewer insertions and more deletions. Moderate yet significant TCRB CDR3 shortening was seen in Type 1 diabetes patients in all four CD4+ subsets.

Germline V lookup: CDR1 SGHDN, CDR2 FVKESK. The CDR3 is 17 residues long. V lost 1 base, J lost 2 bases, and 6 bases stayed unmatched. Isolated RNA was reverse transcribed in full, so expressed TCRB transcripts were sequenced. This table comes from immunoSEQ multiplex PCR, and its TCRdb copy is limited to in-frame clones, with some not included. The sample lists 85,000 to 110,000 clones; under 30% were seen once. This clone was detected a few times. Its specificity is unknown. The TCR sequence derives from a woman younger than 30 with type 1 diabetes. V gene TRBV14 combines with J gene TRBJ2-1; TRBD1 agrees at 9 bases. Sequencing used central memory CD4+ T cells from blood. CDR3 nucleotide sequence: TGTGCCAGCAGCCAAGCCCCCGGGACAGGGACCTACAATGAGCAGTTCTTC. This sequence encodes CASSQAPGTGTYNEQFF. Complete variable domain (other parts from reference TRBV14 and TRBJ2-1): EAGVTQFPSHSVIEKGQTVTLRCDPISGHDNLYWYRRVMGKEIKFLLHFVKESKQDESGMPNNRFLAERTGGTYSTLKVQPAELEDSGVYFCASSQAPGTGTYNEQFFGPGTRLTVL.